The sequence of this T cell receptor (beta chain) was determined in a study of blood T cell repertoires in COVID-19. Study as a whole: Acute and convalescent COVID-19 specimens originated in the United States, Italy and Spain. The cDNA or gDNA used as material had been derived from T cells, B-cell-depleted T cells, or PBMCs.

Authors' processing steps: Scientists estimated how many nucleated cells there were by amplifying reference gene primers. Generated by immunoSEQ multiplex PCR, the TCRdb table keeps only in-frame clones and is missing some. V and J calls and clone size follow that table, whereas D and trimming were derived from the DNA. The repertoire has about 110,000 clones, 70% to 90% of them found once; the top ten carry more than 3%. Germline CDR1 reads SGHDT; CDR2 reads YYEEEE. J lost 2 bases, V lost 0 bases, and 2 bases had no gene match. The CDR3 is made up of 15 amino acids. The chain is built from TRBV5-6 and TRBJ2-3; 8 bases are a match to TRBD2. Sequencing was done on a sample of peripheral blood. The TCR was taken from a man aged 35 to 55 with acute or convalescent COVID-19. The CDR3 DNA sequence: TGTGCCAGCAGCTTGGTACTAGCGGACACAGATACGCAGTATTTT. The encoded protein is CASSLVLADTDTQYF.